Listed here are 9 T cell receptor beta chains from one sample, sequenced in a study of shared clonotypes between healthy human individuals. The data were produced by immunoSEQ multiplex PCR, yet TCRdb's version contains in-frame clones alone and is incomplete. The data show about 2.3 million clones, with about nine tenths seen just once and around 0.38% held by the top ten. Sequencing input: naive CD4+ T cells from PBMCs. Subset described: CD45RA+ positively selected. Source of these receptors: a young man in good health. Some clones in this sample may be carry-over from other donors' samples.

The chain has TRBV28 and TRBJ1-1, with D perhaps TRBD1 (6 bases). Trimming shortened V by 5 bases and J by 5 bases, and 12 bases separated the two germline ends. There are 13 residues in the CDR3. The germline V gene encodes CDR1 MDHEN and CDR2 SYDVKM. The CDR3 loop reads CASSTQGMTEAFF. The DNA for the CDR3 is TGTGCCAGCAGTACCCAGGGGATGACTGAAGCTTTCTTT.

The chain uses TRBV5-1 and TRBJ1-2, with D uncertain. V was cut by 0 bases and J by 2 bases, with 8 bases left in between. Germline CDR1 is SGHRS and CDR2 is YFSETQ. There are 14 residues in the CDR3. The CDR3 nucleotides read TGCGCCAGCAGCTTGGGCCCACTCAACTATGGCTACACCTTC. This translates into CASSLGPLNYGYTF.

This clone was recorded only once. The chain recombines TRBV28 with TRBJ1-1; D gene ambiguous. The CDR3 has 13 amino acids. V dropped 6 bases and J dropped 3 bases, with 11 bases sitting between them. Germline V gene sequence: CDR1 MDHEN, CDR2 SYDVKM. The CDR3 sequence is CASSPIIYTEAFF. The CDR3 DNA sequence: TGTGCCAGCAGCCCCATCATTTACACTGAAGCTTTCTTT.

The chain joins TRBV27 to TRBJ1-2; 7 nucleotides align to TRBD1. Germline V CDR1 and CDR2: MNHEY, SMNVEV (reference sequence). The length of the CDR3 is 17 residues. The trim removed 5 bases at V and 7 bases at J, leaving 19 bases unmatched. CDR3 protein: CASSSYGDRAWAGGYTF. The CDR3 nucleotides read TGTGCCAGCAGTAGCTACGGGGACAGAGCCTGGGCGGGTGGCTACACCTTC.

The rearrangement uses TRBV28 and TRBJ1-2; D is undetermined. V was pared by 3 bases and J by 8 bases, with 4 bases between. Germline CDR1 and CDR2: MDHEN and SYDVKM. CDR3 length equals 10 residues. This chain's CDR3 is CASSLMGYTF. The CDR3 bases are TGTGCCAGCAGTTTGATGGGCTACACCTTC.

The CDR3 is CAWSGGYQETQYF. The CDR3 nucleotides read TGTGCCTGGAGTGGTGGGTACCAAGAGACCCAGTACTTC. This chain links TRBV30 with TRBJ2-5; D is uncertain. This CDR3 is 13 amino acids long. V shed 1 base and J shed 0 bases, with 6 bases lying between them. The germline gives CDR1 GTSNPN, CDR2 SVGIG (reference sequence). Looking up the rest from reference TRBV30 and TRBJ2-5 gives the full variable domain: SQTIHQWPATLVQPVGSPLSLECTVEGTSNPNLYWYRQAAGRGLQLLFYSVGIGQISSEVPQNLSASRPQDRQFILSSKKLLLSDSGFYLCAWSGGYQETQYFGPGTRLLVL.

V and J are TRBV11-2 and TRBJ1-4; no reliable D call. The CDR3 is made up of 14 amino acids. CDR1 SGHAT and CDR2 FQNNGV come from the germline V gene. V was shortened by 5 bases and J by 8 bases, with 15 bases between the two germline ends. CDR3 sequence reads: CASSKGGAREKLFF. CDR3 coding DNA: TGTGCCAGCAGCAAGGGAGGTGCAAGGGAAAAACTGTTTTTT.

CDR3 in amino acids: CASSPQTGGGEQYF. CDR3 nucleotide sequence: TGTGCCAGCTCACCACAGACCGGTGGGGGGGAGCAGTACTTC. This chain uses TRBV18 with TRBJ2-7; tentatively, D is TRBD2 (6 bases). Germline V gene sequence: CDR1 KGHSH, CDR2 LQKENI. Deletions cut 1 base from V and 7 bases from J, with 14 bases between. There are 14 residues in the CDR3. Together with reference TRBV18 and TRBJ2-7, the CDR3 gives the full variable domain: NAGVMQNPRHLVRRRGQEARLRCSPMKGHSHVYWYRQLPEEGLKFMVYLQKENIIDESGMPKERFSAEFPKEGPSILRIQQVVRGDSAAYFCASSPQTGGGEQYFGPGTRLTVT.

The J gene is TRBJ1-1, the V gene TRBV23-1; 8 bases map to TRBD1. TRBV23-1 is an ORF; its function is uncertain. The CDR3 length is 18 residues. Germline trimming cut 0 bases from V and 1 base from J; bases unmatched to any gene: 10. The CDR3 bases are TGCGCCAGCAGTCAATCAACGGACAGGGAAGGGTCGAACACTGAAGCTTTCTTT. This encodes CASSQSTDREGSNTEAFF.